This T cell receptor beta chain was observed in a study of T cells in Graves' hyperthyroidism and ophthalmopathy. Regions amplified from RNA transcripts were the TCR beta CDR3 regions. A first-round RT-PCR of the TCR CDR3 used the HTBI primer set. TCRdb passed the multiplex PCR reads through MiXCR, listing each CDR3 protein once. The sample contains 350,000 to 400,000 distinct CDR3 sequences, approximately 14% of which appear only once. Patients aged 18 to 65 with hyperthyroidism were newly diagnosed, with duration under 2 months. Each diagnosis drew on symptoms, thyroxine, TRAb, thyroid ultrasound and orbital computed tomography findings. The V end lost 2 bases, the J end lost 10 bases, and 12 bases lay between the germline ends. Germline V gene sequence: CDR1 SGHNT, CDR2 YENEEA. The CDR3 runs 13 residues. This clonotype has at least ten counts.

Specimen: blood. The chain has TRBV11-3 and TRBJ2-1; D is ambiguous. The TCR sequence derives from a woman between 55 and 75 years old with Graves' hyperthyroidism. CDR3 loop: CASSLPIMGEQFF. The CDR3 bases are TGTGCCAGCAGCTTACCGATAATGGGGGAGCAGTTCTTC.